This TCR beta chain was observed in a study of graft-versus-host responses after intestinal transplantation. About the research overall: Anti-thymocyte globulin induction, then tacrolimus and steroids for about three years, went to all recipients.

This clone is a singleton in its sample. Antigen: not known. Germline loops: CDR1 ENHRY, CDR2 SYGVKD. V was pared by 3 bases and J by 1 base, with 12 bases between. This CDR3 has 15 amino acids. Some clones are missing from TCRdb's copy, which holds only in-frame ones; the method was immunoSEQ multiplex PCR. The sample records 100,000 or so clones, roughly nine tenths being singletons. This TCR was sampled from a human donor who received an intestinal transplant. Sequenced material: unstimulated CD4+ T cells sorted from spleen or lymph node cells, taken before intestinal transplant. The chain joins TRBV10-3 to TRBJ1-1; TRBD1 might be the D (6 bases). The DNA of the CDR3 is TGTGCCATCAGTGATTATGGACAGAGGAACACTGAAGCTTTCTTT. It codes for CAISDYGQRNTEAFF.